Listed below are T cell receptor beta chains from one sample, sequenced in a study of Graves' ophthalmopathy and Graves' hyperthyroidism. MiXCR, applied by TCRdb to the multiplex PCR reads, yields one record per CDR3 protein. Among roughly 380,000 distinct CDR3 sequences, 15% were seen once, and the ten largest hold approximately 7%. Sequenced sample: peripheral blood. Receptors were obtained from a woman aged 18-29 years with stable Graves' hyperthyroidism. The CDR3 runs from the conserved cysteine through the conserved F or W. The D gene is left open where the match is weak. For some rows the clone size is stated as once, few or many, or as a class when expanded; others skip it.

CDR3 protein,CDR3 DNA,D gene,J gene,V gene,clone size
CASSFPPAVYGYTF,TGTGCCAGCAGCTTTCCCCCAGCGGTCTATGGCTACACCTTC,.,TRBJ1-2,TRBV7-2,many
CAIKGSAFF,TGTGCCATCAAGGGTAGCGCTTTCTTT,.,TRBJ1-1,TRBV10-3,.
CASSYTRGTEAFF,TGTGCCAGCAGTTACACCCGGGGCACTGAAGCTTTCTTT,.,TRBJ1-1,TRBV27,many
CASTLAADTGELFF,TGTGCCAGCACCCTAGCGGCCGACACCGGGGAGCTGTTTTTT,TRBD2,TRBJ2-2,TRBV6-1,.
CASTKGGARNTEAFF,TGTGCCAGTACCAAGGGAGGGGCCCGGAACACTGAAGCTTTCTTT,.,TRBJ1-1,TRBV19,few
CSASPGRNTEAFF,TGCAGTGCTAGCCCTGGCCGTAACACTGAAGCTTTCTTT,.,TRBJ1-1,TRBV20-1,many
CASSPPGRFLQNTEAFF,TGTGCCAGTAGTCCCCCTGGCCGATTTCTCCAGAACACTGAAGCTTTCTTT,.,TRBJ1-1,TRBV19,many
CASSSRGQGSFRYGYTF,TGTGCCAGCAGTTCTCGGGGACAGGGATCCTTTAGATATGGCTACACCTTC,TRBD1,TRBJ1-2,TRBV12-3/TRBV12-4,.
CASSLSALRETQYF,TGTGCCAGCAGCTTAAGTGCCTTGCGGGAGACCCAGTACTTC,.,TRBJ2-5,TRBV5-5,many
CASSYHPRAAKINYGYTF,TGTGCCAGCAGTTACCATCCTCGGGCAGCCAAAATCAACTATGGCTACACCTTC,.,TRBJ1-2,TRBV6-2/TRBV6-3,many
CASSYSGGTLGEQYF,TGTGCCAGCAGTTACTCGGGGGGGACCCTCGGCGAGCAGTACTTC,TRBD2,TRBJ2-7,TRBV6-5,many
CAWGERETQYF,TGTGCCTGGGGCGAGAGGGAGACCCAGTACTTC,.,TRBJ2-5,TRBV30,many
CASSPRTGWHGYTF,TGTGCCAGCAGCCCCCGGACAGGGTGGCACGGCTACACCTTC,TRBD1,TRBJ1-2,TRBV14,many
CASSEPRTGDRLVTDTQYF,TGCGCCAGCAGTGAGCCCCGGACAGGGGACCGCCTGGTCACAGATACGCAGTATTTT,TRBD1,TRBJ2-3,TRBV10-1,.
CSASWQGGNQPQHF,TGCAGTGCTAGTTGGCAGGGCGGCAATCAGCCCCAGCATTTT,.,TRBJ1-5,TRBV20-1,many
CASSLSGTGGYGYTF,TGTGCCAGCAGTTTATCTGGGACAGGGGGCTATGGCTACACCTTC,TRBD1,TRBJ1-2,TRBV27,many
CASSQDRVAEQYF,TGTGCCAGCAGCCAGGACAGGGTGGCCGAGCAGTACTTC,TRBD1,TRBJ2-7,TRBV12-3/TRBV12-4,many
CASSLQGASTGELFF,TGTGCCAGCAGCTTACAGGGGGCAAGCACCGGGGAGCTGTTTTTT,TRBD1,TRBJ2-2,TRBV7-9,many
CASSGPRRNTEAFF,TGTGCCAGCAGCGGCCCGAGGAGGAACACTGAAGCTTTCTTT,.,TRBJ1-1,TRBV3-1,.
CASKTVYGYTF,TGTGCCAGTAAAACAGTCTATGGCTACACCTTC,.,TRBJ1-2,TRBV19,many
CASSLVDTGQGVTEAFF,TGCGCCAGCAGCTTGGTGGACACGGGACAGGGGGTTACTGAAGCTTTCTTT,TRBD1,TRBJ1-1,TRBV5-1,.
CASGLVLGQLTLPQHF,TGTGCTAGTGGTTTGGTACTGGGACAGTTGACCTTGCCCCAGCATTTT,TRBD1,TRBJ1-5,TRBV12-5,many
CSASVGAIQETQYF,TGCAGTGCTAGCGTTGGAGCTATCCAAGAGACCCAGTACTTC,.,TRBJ2-5,TRBV20-1,many
CASSPGAVNTEAFF,TGCGCCAGCAGCCCTGGGGCTGTGAACACTGAAGCTTTCTTT,.,TRBJ1-1,TRBV5-1,many
CASSVRGQDTEAFF,TGTGCCAGCAGCGTAAGGGGGCAGGACACTGAAGCTTTCTTT,TRBD1,TRBJ1-1,TRBV3-1,few
CASSMDRGPYEQYF,TGTGCCAGCAGCATGGACAGGGGGCCCTACGAGCAGTACTTC,TRBD1,TRBJ2-7,TRBV7-2,many
CASSVGGGRETQYF,TGTGCCAGCAGCGTAGGCGGGGGGCGAGAGACCCAGTACTTC,TRBD2,TRBJ2-5,TRBV9,few
CSALLGAGWDYGYTF,TGCAGTGCTCTCCTCGGGGCCGGTTGGGACTATGGCTACACCTTC,.,TRBJ1-2,TRBV20-1,.
CASSLGDYYGYTF,TGTGCCAGCAGTTTAGGGGACTATTATGGCTACACCTTC,.,TRBJ1-2,TRBV12-3/TRBV12-4,many
CASRQDSYNYGYTF,TGTGCCAGCAGGCAGGACAGTTATAACTATGGCTACACCTTC,.,TRBJ1-2,TRBV12-3/TRBV12-4,many
CASSREVNTEAFF,TGTGCCAGCAGCAGGGAAGTGAACACTGAAGCTTTCTTT,.,TRBJ1-1,TRBV7-9,.
CASSPLGPLRDEAFF,TGTGCCAGCAGTCCGCTGGGGCCCTTGAGGGATGAAGCTTTCTTT,.,TRBJ1-1,TRBV6-1,few
CASSSPGTGGNGYTF,TGTGCCAGCAGTTCCCCCGGGACAGGGGGCAATGGCTACACCTTC,TRBD1,TRBJ1-2,TRBV12-3/TRBV12-4,many
CSARDLRTPYGYTF,TGCAGTGCTAGAGATTTGAGGACCCCCTATGGCTACACCTTC,.,TRBJ1-2,TRBV20-1,few
CASGLEGGARTEAFF,TGTGCTAGTGGTTTGGAGGGGGGGGCGCGCACTGAAGCTTTCTTT,.,TRBJ1-1,TRBV12-5,.
CASTSSWANYGYTF,TGTGCCAGTACCTCGTCTTGGGCTAACTATGGCTACACCTTC,.,TRBJ1-2,TRBV19,.
CASSLGVGGGNTIYF,TGTGCCAGCAGCTTAGGTGTCGGGGGCGGAAACACCATATATTTT,.,TRBJ1-3,TRBV7-9,.
CASQTDYNSPLHF,TGTGCCAGCCAGACGGATTATAATTCACCCCTCCACTTT,.,TRBJ1-6,TRBV2,many
CGSSGQGYSPLHF,TGTGGCAGCAGCGGACAGGGCTATTCACCCCTTCACTTT,TRBD1,TRBJ1-6,TRBV27,.
CASSRDSYNYGYTF,TGTGCCAGTAGTCGGGACAGCTATAACTATGGCTACACCTTC,TRBD1,TRBJ1-2,TRBV19,many
CASSLITGVAFF,TGTGCCAGCAGCTTAATTACAGGGGTGGCTTTCTTT,TRBD1,TRBJ1-1,TRBV7-2,many
CASSAGTGKSYEQYF,TGTGCCAGCAGCGCAGGGACAGGGAAATCCTACGAGCAGTACTTC,TRBD1,TRBJ2-7,TRBV6-1,.
CASSFYRGLYEQYF,TGTGCCAGCAGCTTCTACAGGGGGCTCTACGAGCAGTACTTC,TRBD1,TRBJ2-7,TRBV7-2,.
CASSTTGTDMNTEAFF,TGTGCCAGCAGCACGACCGGGACAGATATGAACACTGAAGCTTTCTTT,TRBD1,TRBJ1-1,TRBV6-1,many
CSVPGQRETQYF,TGCAGTGTACCGGGACAGAGAGAGACCCAGTACTTC,TRBD1,TRBJ2-5,TRBV20-1,many
CASSRQGQVSPLHF,TGTGCCAGCAGCAGGCAGGGGCAGGTTTCACCCCTCCACTTT,.,TRBJ1-6,TRBV12-3/TRBV12-4,many